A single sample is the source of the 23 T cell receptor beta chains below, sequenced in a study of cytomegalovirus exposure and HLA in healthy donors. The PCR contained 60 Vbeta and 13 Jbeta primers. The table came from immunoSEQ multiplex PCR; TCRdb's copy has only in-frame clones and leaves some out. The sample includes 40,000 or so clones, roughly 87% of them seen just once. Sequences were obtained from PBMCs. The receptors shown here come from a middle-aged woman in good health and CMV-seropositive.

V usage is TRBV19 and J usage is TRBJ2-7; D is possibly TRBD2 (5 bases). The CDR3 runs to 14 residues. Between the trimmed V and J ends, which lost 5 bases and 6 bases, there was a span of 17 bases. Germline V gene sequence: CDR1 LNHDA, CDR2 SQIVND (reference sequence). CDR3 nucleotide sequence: TGTGCCAGTAGTTTCGGGGTCTTCCCGGGCGAGCAGTACTTC. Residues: CASSFGVFPGEQYF.

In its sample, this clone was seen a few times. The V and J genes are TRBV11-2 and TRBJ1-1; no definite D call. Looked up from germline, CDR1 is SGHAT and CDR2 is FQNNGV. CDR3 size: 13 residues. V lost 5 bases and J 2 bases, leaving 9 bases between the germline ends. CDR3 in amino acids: CASSPAGNTEAFF. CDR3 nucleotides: TGTGCCAGCAGCCCTGCAGGTAACACTGAAGCTTTCTTT.

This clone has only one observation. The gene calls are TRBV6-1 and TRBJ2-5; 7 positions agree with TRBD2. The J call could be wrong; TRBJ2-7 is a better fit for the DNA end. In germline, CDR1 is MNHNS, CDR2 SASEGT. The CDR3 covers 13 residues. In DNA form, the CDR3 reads TGTGCCACCGAGCGGGGTTACTCCTACGAGCAGTACTTC. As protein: CATERGYSYEQYF.

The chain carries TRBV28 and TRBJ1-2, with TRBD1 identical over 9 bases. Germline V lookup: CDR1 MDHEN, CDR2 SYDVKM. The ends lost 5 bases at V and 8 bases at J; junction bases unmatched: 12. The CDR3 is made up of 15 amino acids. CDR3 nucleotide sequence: TGTGCCAGCAGTCCCGGGACAGGGAATGGCTTGGGCTACACCTTC. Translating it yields CASSPGTGNGLGYTF.

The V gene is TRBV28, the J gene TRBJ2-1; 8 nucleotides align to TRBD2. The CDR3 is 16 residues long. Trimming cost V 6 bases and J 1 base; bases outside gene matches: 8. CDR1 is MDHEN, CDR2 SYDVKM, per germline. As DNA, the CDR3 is TGTGCCAGCAGCCCACCACTAGCGGCTTCCTACAATGAGCAGTTCTTC. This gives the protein CASSPPLAASYNEQFF.

CDR3 loop: CASSRRGSASTDTQYF. The DNA for the CDR3 is TGCGCCAGCAGCCGCCGAGGAAGCGCTAGCACAGATACGCAGTATTTT. The chain is built from TRBV5-1 and TRBJ2-3; D gene uncertain. This CDR3 is 16 amino acids long. V lost 4 bases, J lost 0 bases, and 15 bases lay in between. Germline CDR1 reads SGHRS; CDR2 reads YFSETQ.

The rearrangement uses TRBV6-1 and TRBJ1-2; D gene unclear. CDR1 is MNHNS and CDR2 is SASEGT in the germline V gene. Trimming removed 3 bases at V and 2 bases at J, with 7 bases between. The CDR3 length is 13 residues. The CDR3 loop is CASSDRENYGYTF. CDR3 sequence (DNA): TGTGCCAGCAGTGATAGGGAGAACTATGGCTACACCTTC.

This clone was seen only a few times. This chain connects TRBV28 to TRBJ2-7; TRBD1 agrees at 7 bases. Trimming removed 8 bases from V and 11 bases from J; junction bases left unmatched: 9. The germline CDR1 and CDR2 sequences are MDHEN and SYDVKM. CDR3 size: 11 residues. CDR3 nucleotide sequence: TGTGCCAGCTTAAAAAGGGGGCGAAAGTACTTC. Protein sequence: CASLKRGRKYF.

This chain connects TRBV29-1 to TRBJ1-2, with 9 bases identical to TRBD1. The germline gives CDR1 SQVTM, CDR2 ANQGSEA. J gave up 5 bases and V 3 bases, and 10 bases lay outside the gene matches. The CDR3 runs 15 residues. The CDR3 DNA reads TGCAGCGTTGACAACCGGGACAGGGTTTGGTATGGCTACACCTTC. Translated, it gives CSVDNRDRVWYGYTF.

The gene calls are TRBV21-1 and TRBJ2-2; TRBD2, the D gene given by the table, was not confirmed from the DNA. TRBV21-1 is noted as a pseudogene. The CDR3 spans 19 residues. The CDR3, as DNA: TGTGCCAGCAGCCAACCCGAGGGACTAGCTCCTACGAACACCGGGGAGCTGTTTTTT. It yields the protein CASSQPEGLAPTNTGELFF.

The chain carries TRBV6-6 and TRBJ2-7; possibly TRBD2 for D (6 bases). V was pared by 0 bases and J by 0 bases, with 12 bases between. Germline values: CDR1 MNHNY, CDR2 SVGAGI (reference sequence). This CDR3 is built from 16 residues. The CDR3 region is CASSYSLAGYSYEQYF. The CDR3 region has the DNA TGTGCCAGCAGTTACTCCTTGGCGGGGTACTCCTACGAGCAGTACTTC.

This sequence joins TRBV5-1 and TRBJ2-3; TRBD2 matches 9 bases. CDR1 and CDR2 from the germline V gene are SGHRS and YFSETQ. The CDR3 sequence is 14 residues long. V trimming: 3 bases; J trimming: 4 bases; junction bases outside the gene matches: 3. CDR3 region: CASSSRLAADTQYF. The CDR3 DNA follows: TGCGCCAGCAGCTCCCGACTAGCGGCAGATACGCAGTATTTT.

This CDR3 is CASSRGQVNEKLFF. DNA for the CDR3: TGTGCCAGCAGCCGGGGACAGGTTAATGAAAAACTGTTTTTT. V usage is TRBV11-2 and J usage is TRBJ1-4, with TRBD1 matching 8 bases. The CDR3 totals 14 residues. Germline V CDR1 and CDR2: SGHAT, FQNNGV. V shed 5 bases, J shed 4 bases, and the junction held 3 bases outside the gene matches.

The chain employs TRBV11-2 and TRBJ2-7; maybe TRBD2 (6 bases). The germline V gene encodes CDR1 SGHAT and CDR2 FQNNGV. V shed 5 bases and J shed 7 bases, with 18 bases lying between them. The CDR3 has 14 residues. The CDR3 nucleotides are TGTGCCAGCAGCCTATGGGACTTCACCGGGGAGCAGTACTTC. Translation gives CASSLWDFTGEQYF.

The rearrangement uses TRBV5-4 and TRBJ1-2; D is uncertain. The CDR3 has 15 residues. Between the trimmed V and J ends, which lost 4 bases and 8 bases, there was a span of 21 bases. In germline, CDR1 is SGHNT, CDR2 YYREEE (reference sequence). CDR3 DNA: TGTGCCAGCAGCCCGATACGAGGATCGAAGGTGGGCTACACCTTC. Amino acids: CASSPIRGSKVGYTF.

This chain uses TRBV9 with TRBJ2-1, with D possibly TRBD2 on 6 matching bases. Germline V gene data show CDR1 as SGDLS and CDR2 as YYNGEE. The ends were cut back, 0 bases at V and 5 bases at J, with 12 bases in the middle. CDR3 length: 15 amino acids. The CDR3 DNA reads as TGTGCCAGCAGCGTAGTGGGGGGAGTAGACAATGAGCAGTTCTTC. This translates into CASSVVGGVDNEQFF.

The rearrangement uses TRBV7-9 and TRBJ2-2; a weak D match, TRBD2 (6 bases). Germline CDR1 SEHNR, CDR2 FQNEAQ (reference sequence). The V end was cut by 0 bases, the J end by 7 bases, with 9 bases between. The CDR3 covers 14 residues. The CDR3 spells CASSLAGGHGELFF. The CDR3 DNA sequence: TGTGCCAGCAGCTTAGCCGGGGGTCACGGGGAGCTGTTTTTT.

CDR3 DNA: TGTGCCAGCTCACCCGGACAGTTGAACACTGAAGCTTTCTTT. Its protein product is CASSPGQLNTEAFF. The rearrangement joins TRBV18 to TRBJ1-1; D might be TRBD1 (6 bases). Germline CDR1 reads KGHSH; CDR2 reads LQKENI. V was trimmed by 3 bases and J by 0 bases, leaving 8 bases between them. There are 14 residues in the CDR3.

The CDR3 loop reads CASSMWGGESQYF. Here the CDR3 DNA reads TGTGCCAGTAGTATGTGGGGGGGGGAGTCGCAGTACTTC. The V and J genes are TRBV19 and TRBJ2-5, with 7 bases lining up with TRBD2. J gave up 11 bases and V 3 bases, and 9 bases lay outside the gene matches. In germline, CDR1 is LNHDA, CDR2 SQIVND (reference sequence). This CDR3 is built from 13 residues.

The CDR3 loop reads CASSRTEGRQPQHF. The CDR3 DNA is TGTGCCAGCAGCCGGACAGAGGGGAGACAGCCCCAGCATTTT. The rearrangement links TRBV7-8 to TRBJ1-5, with D maybe TRBD1 (6 bases). CDR1 is SGHVS and CDR2 is FQNEAQ in the germline V gene. V shed 5 bases and J shed 7 bases, with 15 bases lying between them. The CDR3 sequence is 14 residues long.

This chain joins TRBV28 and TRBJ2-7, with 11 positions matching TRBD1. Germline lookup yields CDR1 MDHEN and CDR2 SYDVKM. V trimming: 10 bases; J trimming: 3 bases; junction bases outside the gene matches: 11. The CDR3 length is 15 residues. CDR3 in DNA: TGTGCCACTCGGACAGGGGGCAGTTCCTTCTACGAGCAGTACTTC. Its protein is CATRTGGSSFYEQYF.

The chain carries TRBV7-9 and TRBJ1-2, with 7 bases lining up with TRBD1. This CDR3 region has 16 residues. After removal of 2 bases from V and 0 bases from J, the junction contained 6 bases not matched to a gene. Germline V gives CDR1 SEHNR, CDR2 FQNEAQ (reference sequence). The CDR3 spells CASSLSGTETNYGYTF. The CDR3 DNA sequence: TGTGCCAGCAGCTTATCCGGGACAGAGACTAACTATGGCTACACCTTC.

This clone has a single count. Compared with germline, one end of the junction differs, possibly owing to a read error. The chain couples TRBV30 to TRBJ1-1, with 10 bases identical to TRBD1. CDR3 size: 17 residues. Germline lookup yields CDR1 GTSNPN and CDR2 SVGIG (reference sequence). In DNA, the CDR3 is TGTGCCTGGAGCGATGGGACAGGGGTGCGATATTCCTATAGCGCGATCTTT. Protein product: CAWSDGTGVRYSYSAIF.